The 21 T cell receptor beta chains in this list originate from one sample, sequenced in a study of regulatory T cells in long-lasting Graves disease. Arm-PCR of CDR3 regions and iRepertoire HTBI primers were used to build TCR beta libraries. In TCRdb, the multiplex PCR reads were re-called with MiXCR into one record per CDR3 protein. The sample lists some 450,000 distinct CDR3 sequences; 23% were seen once. This sample's time point: persistent/refractory GD, antithyroid drugs over 5 years with positive TRAb. With RNA extracted from PBMCs as input, the TCR library was made. This specimen was peripheral blood mononuclear cells (PBMCs), taken when the disease was refractory, from a patient treated with antithyroid drugs. The receptors here all came from a female donor with Graves disease.

As for this clonotype: One end of the junction does not line up with germline, which may come from a read error. This sequence joins TRBV6-5 and TRBJ1-3; TRBD1 matches at 10 bases. The CDR3 contains 19 residues. CDR1 is MNHEY and CDR2 is SVGAGI in the germline V gene. The CDR3 nucleotides read TGTGTCAGCAGTGAAGTTCTAGGGACAGGGGCTCGCCTCGGAAACACCATATATTTT. Protein product: CVSSEVLGTGARLGNTIYF.

At least ten counts were recorded for this clonotype. The chain recombines TRBV28 with TRBJ1-6, with TRBD1 matching over 7 bases. This CDR3 has 16 amino acids. V trimming: 3 bases; J trimming: 5 bases; junction bases outside the gene matches: 7. The germline CDR1 and CDR2 sequences are MDHEN and SYDVKM. The CDR3 here is CASSFSRQGNNSPLHF. The DNA for the CDR3 is TGTGCCAGCAGTTTCTCTAGACAGGGTAATAATTCACCCCTCCACTTT.

This clonotype has just a few counts. This rearrangement joins TRBV30 to TRBJ1-6, with 7 nucleotides matching TRBD1. Losses at the gene ends were 2 bases for V and 7 bases for J; bases not matched to a gene: 8. The CDR3 is 15 residues long. CDR1 and CDR2 from the germline V gene are GTSNPN and SVGIG (reference sequence). The CDR3 sequence is CAWSPPGQRNSPLHF. As DNA, the CDR3 is TGTGCCTGGAGTCCACCGGGACAGCGCAATTCACCCCTCCACTTT. The variable domain in full, completed from reference TRBV30 and TRBJ1-6, reads SQTIHQWPATLVQPVGSPLSLECTVEGTSNPNLYWYRQAAGRGLQLLFYSVGIGQISSEVPQNLSASRPQDRQFILSSKKLLLSDSGFYLCAWSPPGQRNSPLHFGNGTRLTVT.

This clonotype has at least ten counts. The chain carries TRBV20-1 and TRBJ2-7, with 9 bases aligning to TRBD2. Germline CDR1 DFQATT, CDR2 SNEGSKA (reference sequence). CDR3 length equals 14 residues. V lost 1 base and J lost 0; bases outside the gene matches: 1. CDR3 DNA: TGCAGTGCTAGAGGGACTAGCGACTCCTACGAGCAGTACTTC. This translates into CSARGTSDSYEQYF.

This chain joins TRBV20-1 and TRBJ2-2; D remains ambiguous. The germline V gene encodes CDR1 DFQATT and CDR2 SNEGSKA (reference sequence). This CDR3 contains 16 residues. The V gene lost 3 bases and the J gene lost 8 bases, with 22 bases spanning the gap. The CDR3 DNA reads as TGCAGTGCTAGGTCCCCCGGGTCCCAACTTGGGGGGGAGCTGTTTTTT. This codes for CSARSPGSQLGGELFF.

This chain connects TRBV29-1 to TRBJ1-1, with 10 bases aligning to TRBD1. CDR1 and CDR2 (germline): SQVTM, ANQGSEA. With V trimmed by 6 bases and J by 4 bases, 2 bases remained unmatched. CDR3 length equals 12 residues. CDR3 bases: TGCAGCGTAGGGGACAGGGGCACTGAAGCTTTCTTT. Translating it yields CSVGDRGTEAFF. The full variable domain, completed using reference TRBV29-1 and TRBJ1-1, is SAVISQKPSRDICQRGTSLTIQCQVDSQVTMMFWYRQQPGQSLTLIATANQGSEATYESGFVIDKFPISRPNLTFSTLTVSNMSPEDSSIYLCSVGDRGTEAFFGQGTRLTVV.

J is TRBJ1-2 and V is TRBV7-9; tentative D call: TRBD1 (5 bases). V lost 1 base and J 0 bases, leaving 9 bases between the germline ends. Germline CDR1 is SEHNR and CDR2 is FQNEAQ (reference sequence). The CDR3 is 15 residues long. The chain's CDR3 is CASSLGAGANYGYTF. The DNA of the CDR3 is TGTGCCAGCAGCTTAGGTGCGGGGGCTAACTATGGCTACACCTTC.

At least ten counts were recorded for this clonotype. J is TRBJ2-7 and V is TRBV11-1; TRBD2 might be the D (6 bases). CDR3 length: 14 amino acids. From germline, CDR1 is SGHAT and CDR2 FQDESV (reference sequence). V was cut by 5 bases and J by 0 bases, with 11 bases left in between. The CDR3 region is CASSTTSSSYEQYF. In nucleotides, the CDR3 is TGTGCCAGCAGCACGACTAGTTCCTCCTACGAGCAGTACTTC.

This chain connects TRBV18 to TRBJ2-1; D possibly uses TRBD1 or TRBD2 (5 bases each). This CDR3 has 15 residues. With 4 bases removed from V and 8 bases from J, the gap between germline ends came to 18 bases. Germline CDR1 and CDR2: KGHSH and LQKENI. The CDR3: CASSLIGDPPHEQFF. In DNA, the CDR3 is TGTGCCAGCTCACTGATCGGGGACCCGCCCCATGAGCAGTTCTTC.

CDR3 coding DNA: TGTGCCTGGGTCGGGGGAACGAACACTGAAGCTTTCTTT. Encoded protein: CAWVGGTNTEAFF. The V call is TRBV30, the J call TRBJ1-1; D possibly corresponds to TRBD1 (5 bases). V was clipped by 5 bases and J by 1 base, with 11 bases between them. Germline lookup yields CDR1 GTSNPN and CDR2 SVGIG (reference sequence). There are 13 residues in the CDR3.

This clonotype was counted many times. The CDR3 nucleotides read TGTGCCAGCGGGAGAGAGGGCAATGAAAAACTGTTTTTT. Its translation is CASGREGNEKLFF. The chain recombines TRBV12-3 or TRBV12-4 with TRBJ1-4; D unclear. The V end was cut by 8 bases, the J end by 5 bases, with 12 bases between. This CDR3 has 13 residues.

This clonotype was observed a few times. The chain carries TRBV20-1 and TRBJ2-1; TRBD2 matches at 9 bases. The CDR3 sequence is 14 residues long. Germline values: CDR1 DFQATT, CDR2 SNEGSKA (reference sequence). J was trimmed by 5 bases and V by 4 bases; bases with no gene match: 6. The CDR3 spells CSATGLAGNNEQFF. The CDR3 coding sequence is TGCAGTGCTACGGGACTAGCCGGGAACAATGAGCAGTTCTTC.

In this sample, this clonotype turned up a few times. J is TRBJ2-5 and V is TRBV5-1; 12 bases line up with TRBD2. Trimming took 6 bases from V and 5 from J; bases not matched to a gene: 8. Germline CDR1 is SGHRS and CDR2 is YFSETQ. CDR3 length equals 15 residues. CDR3: CASTLAGGPGETQYF. CDR3 nucleotide sequence: TGCGCCAGCACCCTAGCGGGAGGGCCAGGGGAGACCCAGTACTTC.

This sequence joins TRBV3-1 and TRBJ1-4; no clear D. This CDR3 contains 15 residues. CDR1 and CDR2 from the germline V gene are LGHDT and YNNKEL (reference sequence). Trimming took 0 bases from V and 0 from J, leaving 5 bases between them. CDR3 DNA sequence: TGTGCCAGCAGCCAAGAGGCTGCAACTAATGAAAAACTGTTTTTT. The encoded protein is CASSQEAATNEKLFF.

The chain employs TRBV13 and TRBJ2-7, with 9 bases that match TRBD1. The germline CDR1 and CDR2 sequences are PRHDT and FYEKMQ (reference sequence). V shed 4 bases, J shed 3 bases, and the junction held 7 bases outside the gene matches. The CDR3 loop spans 15 amino acids. CDR3 nucleotide sequence: TGTGCCAGCAGCTCCACCGGGACAGGGTACTACGAGCAGTACTTC. Encoded protein: CASSSTGTGYYEQYF.

The chain couples TRBV7-9 to TRBJ1-1, with 9 bases aligning to TRBD1. CDR1 and CDR2 from the germline V gene are SEHNR and FQNEAQ (reference sequence). V was pared by 2 bases and J by 7 bases, with 2 bases of the junction left unmatched. This CDR3 is 13 amino acids long. As DNA, the CDR3 is TGTGCCAGCAGCTTAACGGGACAGGGTGAAGCTTTCTTT. This codes for CASSLTGQGEAFF.

The chain links TRBV20-1 to TRBJ2-3, with 8 bases identical to TRBD1. The CDR3 is 16 residues long. From germline, CDR1 is DFQATT and CDR2 SNEGSKA (reference sequence). Trimming removed 5 bases from V and 3 bases from J; junction bases left unmatched: 13. The CDR3 region is CSASRRGDRRTDTQYF. CDR3 in DNA: TGCAGTGCTTCCCGACGCGGGGACAGGAGAACAGATACGCAGTATTTT.

This clonotype was found many times. This chain links TRBV30 with TRBJ2-6; D is ambiguous. The CDR3 extends over 16 amino acids. Germline assignment: CDR1 GTSNPN and CDR2 SVGIG (reference sequence). V was shortened by 2 bases and J by 0 bases, with 11 bases between the two germline ends. The CDR3, as DNA: TGTGCCTGGAGTTTGTCCGCGATCTCTGGGGCCAACGTCCTGACTTTC. It specifies CAWSLSAISGANVLTF.

This clonotype has just a few counts. Given the absence of the conserved phenylalanine or tryptophan at the CDR3 end, a read error is likely. The V gene is TRBV10-3, the J gene TRBJ1-1; possibly TRBD1 for D (6 bases). In germline, CDR1 is ENHRY, CDR2 SYGVKD. The V and J ends lost 3 bases and 5 bases respectively, with 16 bases between them. The CDR3 covers 15 residues. The CDR3 coding sequence is TGTGCCATCAGTGATGGGGGGCGGTCTAATACTGAAGCTTTCTCT. Translated: CAISDGGRSNTEAFS.

The CDR3 nucleotides are TGTGCCAGCAGTTACGCCGACATACTGAACACTGAAGCTTTCTTT. It codes for CASSYADILNTEAFF. The chain employs TRBV6-5 and TRBJ1-1; no clear D gene. Trimming took 2 bases from V and 0 from J, leaving 10 bases between them. The CDR3 runs 15 residues. The germline gives CDR1 MNHEY, CDR2 SVGAGI.

This clonotype was seen only once. The V call is TRBV7-6, the J call TRBJ2-5, with unresolved D. The CDR3 loop spans 16 amino acids. CDR1 and CDR2 from the germline V gene are SGHVS and FNYEAQ. Between the trimmed V and J ends, which lost 5 bases and 5 bases, there was a span of 21 bases. This CDR3 is CASSRSQARTRETQYF. The CDR3, as DNA: TGTGCCAGCAGCCGATCGCAGGCGAGGACGCGGGAGACCCAGTACTTC.